One and the same sample provided the 2 T cell receptor beta chains below, sequenced in a study of cytomegalovirus exposure and HLA in healthy donors. PCR amplification relied on 60 Vbeta primers (plus 13 Jbeta primers). Measured with immunoSEQ multiplex PCR; TCRdb has only the in-frame clones, and not every one. The sample contains about 160,000 clones, roughly 85% of which appear only once. The sequencing input was PBMCs. The receptors were sampled from a boy aged 2-9 years in good health and CMV-seronegative.

This clone has only one observation. The chain has TRBV27 and TRBJ2-1; TRBD2 agrees at 8 bases. Trimming removed 7 bases from V and 7 bases from J; junction bases left unmatched: 9. The germline gives CDR1 MNHEY, CDR2 SMNVEV (reference sequence). This CDR3 has 14 residues. The chain's CDR3 is CASIPSGRGNEQFF. The CDR3 DNA is TGTGCCAGCATTCCCAGCGGGAGAGGAAATGAGCAGTTCTTC.

The CDR3 here is CASSPSGGSGANVLTF. Here the CDR3 DNA reads TGTGCCAGCTCACCATCGGGTGGCTCTGGGGCCAACGTCCTGACTTTC. The rearrangement uses TRBV18 and TRBJ2-6; D unclear. Looked up from germline, CDR1 is KGHSH and CDR2 is LQKENI. The germline V and J ends were trimmed by 2 bases and 0 bases, with 8 bases remaining between them. This CDR3 has 16 residues.